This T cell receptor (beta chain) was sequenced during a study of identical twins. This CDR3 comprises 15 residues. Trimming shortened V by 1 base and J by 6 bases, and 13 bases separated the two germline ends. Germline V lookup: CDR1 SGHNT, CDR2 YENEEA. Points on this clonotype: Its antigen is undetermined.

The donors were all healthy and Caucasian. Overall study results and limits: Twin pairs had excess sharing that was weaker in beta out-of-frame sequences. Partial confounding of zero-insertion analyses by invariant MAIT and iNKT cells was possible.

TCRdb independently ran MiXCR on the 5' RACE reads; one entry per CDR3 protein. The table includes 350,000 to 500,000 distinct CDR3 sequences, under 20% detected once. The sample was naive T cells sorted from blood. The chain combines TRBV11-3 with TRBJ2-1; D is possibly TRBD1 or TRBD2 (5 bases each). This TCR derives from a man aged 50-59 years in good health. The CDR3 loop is CASSLGGRGANEQFF. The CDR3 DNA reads TGTGCCAGCAGCTTAGGGGGGAGAGGGGCCAATGAGCAGTTCTTC.